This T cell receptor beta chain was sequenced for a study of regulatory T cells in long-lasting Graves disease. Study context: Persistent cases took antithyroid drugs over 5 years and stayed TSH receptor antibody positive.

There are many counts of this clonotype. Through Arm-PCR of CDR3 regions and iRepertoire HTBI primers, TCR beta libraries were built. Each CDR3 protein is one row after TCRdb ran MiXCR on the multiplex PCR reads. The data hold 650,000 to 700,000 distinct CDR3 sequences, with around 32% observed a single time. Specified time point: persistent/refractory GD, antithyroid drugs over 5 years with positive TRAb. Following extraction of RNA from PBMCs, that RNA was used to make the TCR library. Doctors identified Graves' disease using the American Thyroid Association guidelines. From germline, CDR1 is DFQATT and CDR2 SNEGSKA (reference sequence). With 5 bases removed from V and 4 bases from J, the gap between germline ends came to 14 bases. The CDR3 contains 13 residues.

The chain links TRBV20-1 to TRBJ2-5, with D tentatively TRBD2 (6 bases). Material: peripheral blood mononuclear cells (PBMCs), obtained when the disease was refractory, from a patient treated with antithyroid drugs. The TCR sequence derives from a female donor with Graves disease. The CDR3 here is CSAGPGDGETQYF. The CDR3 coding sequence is TGCAGTGCTGGGCCGGGAGACGGAGAGACCCAGTACTTC.